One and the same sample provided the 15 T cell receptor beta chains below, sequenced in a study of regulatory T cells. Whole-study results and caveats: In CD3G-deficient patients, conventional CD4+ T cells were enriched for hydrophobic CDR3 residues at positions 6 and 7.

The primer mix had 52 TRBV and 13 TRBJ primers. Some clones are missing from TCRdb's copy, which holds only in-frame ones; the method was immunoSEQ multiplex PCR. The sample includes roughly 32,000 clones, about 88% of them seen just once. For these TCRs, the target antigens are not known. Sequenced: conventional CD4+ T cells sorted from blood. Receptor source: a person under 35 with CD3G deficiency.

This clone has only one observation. The CDR3 nucleotides read TGTGCCTGGAGTCTAGGGGGGAGCTCCTACGAGCAGTACTTC. Translated: CAWSLGGSSYEQYF. The V and J genes are TRBV30 and TRBJ2-5; D is perhaps TRBD1 or TRBD2 (6 bases each). The end of the DNA is better explained by TRBJ2-7, so the J call may be wrong. CDR1 GTSNPN and CDR2 SVGIG come from the germline V gene (reference sequence). The CDR3 consists of 14 residues.

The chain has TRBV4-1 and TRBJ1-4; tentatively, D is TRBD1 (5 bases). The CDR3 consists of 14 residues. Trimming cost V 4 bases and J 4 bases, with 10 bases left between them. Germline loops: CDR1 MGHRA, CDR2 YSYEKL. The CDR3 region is CASSRGDFNEKLFF. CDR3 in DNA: TGCGCCAGCAGCCGGGGCGATTTTAATGAAAAACTGTTTTTT.

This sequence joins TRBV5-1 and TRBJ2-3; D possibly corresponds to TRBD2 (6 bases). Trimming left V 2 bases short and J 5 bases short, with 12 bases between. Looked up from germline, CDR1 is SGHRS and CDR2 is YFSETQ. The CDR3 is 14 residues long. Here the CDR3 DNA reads TGCGCCAGCAGCTTAGGCGGGATAGGAGATACGCAGTATTTT. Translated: CASSLGGIGDTQYF.

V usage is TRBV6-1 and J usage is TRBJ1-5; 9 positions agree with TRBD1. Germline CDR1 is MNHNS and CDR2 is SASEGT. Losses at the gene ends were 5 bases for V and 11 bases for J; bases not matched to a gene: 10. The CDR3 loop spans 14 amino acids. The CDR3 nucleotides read TGTGCCAGCAGTTTCCGACAGGGGGGAACAGCCCAGCATTTT. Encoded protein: CASSFRQGGTAQHF.

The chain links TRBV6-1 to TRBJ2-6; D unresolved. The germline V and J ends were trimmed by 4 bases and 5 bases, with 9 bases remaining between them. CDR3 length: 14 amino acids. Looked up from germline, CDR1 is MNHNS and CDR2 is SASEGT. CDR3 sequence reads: CASSGDPWANVLTF. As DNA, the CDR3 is TGTGCCAGCAGTGGAGATCCCTGGGCCAACGTCCTGACTTTC.

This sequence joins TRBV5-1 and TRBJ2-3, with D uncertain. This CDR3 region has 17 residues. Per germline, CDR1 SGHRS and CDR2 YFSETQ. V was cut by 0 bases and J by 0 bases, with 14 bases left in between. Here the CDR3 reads CASSLVLRSSSTDTQYF. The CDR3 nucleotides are TGCGCCAGCAGCTTGGTCCTTAGGAGTAGTAGCACAGATACGCAGTATTTT. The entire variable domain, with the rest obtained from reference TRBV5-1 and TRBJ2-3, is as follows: KAGVTQTPRYLIKTRGQQVTLSCSPISGHRSVSWYQQTPGQGLQFLFEYFSETQRNKGNFPGRFSGRQFSNSRSEMNVSTLELGDSALYLCASSLVLRSSSTDTQYFGPGTRLTVL.

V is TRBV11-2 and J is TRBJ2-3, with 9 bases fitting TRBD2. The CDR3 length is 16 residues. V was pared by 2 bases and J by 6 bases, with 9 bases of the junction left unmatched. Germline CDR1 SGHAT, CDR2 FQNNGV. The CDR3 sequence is CASSLTGGGALDTQYF. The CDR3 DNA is TGTGCCAGCAGCTTAACAGGCGGGGGGGCGTTGGATACGCAGTATTTT.

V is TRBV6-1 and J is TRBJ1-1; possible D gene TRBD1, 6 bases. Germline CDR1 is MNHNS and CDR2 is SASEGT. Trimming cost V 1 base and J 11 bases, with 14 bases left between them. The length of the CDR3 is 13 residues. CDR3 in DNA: TGTGCCAGCAGTGAAGAGGGGGGGTTGAGGGCTTTCTTT. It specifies CASSEEGGLRAFF.

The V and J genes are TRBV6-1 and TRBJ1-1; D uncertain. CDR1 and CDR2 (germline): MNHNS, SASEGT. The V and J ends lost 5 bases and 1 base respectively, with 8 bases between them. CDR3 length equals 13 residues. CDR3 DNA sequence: TGTGCCAGCAGTCCTGCTCAGAACACTGAAGCTTTCTTT. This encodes CASSPAQNTEAFF.

The chain's CDR3 is CASSLEGGNSPLHF. The CDR3 DNA reads as TGCGCCAGCAGCTTGGAAGGGGGCAACTCACCCCTCCACTTT. The chain uses TRBV5-1 and TRBJ1-6; 7 bases are shared with TRBD1. V lost 0 bases to trimming and J lost 10 bases; unmatched junction nucleotides: 4. Germline CDR1 is SGHRS and CDR2 is YFSETQ. This CDR3 comprises 14 residues.

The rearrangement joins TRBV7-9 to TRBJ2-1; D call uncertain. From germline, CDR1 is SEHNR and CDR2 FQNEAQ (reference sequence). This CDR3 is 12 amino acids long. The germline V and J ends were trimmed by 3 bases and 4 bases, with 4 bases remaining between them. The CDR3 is CASSFNYNEQFF. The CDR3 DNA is TGTGCCAGCAGCTTCAATTACAATGAGCAGTTCTTC.

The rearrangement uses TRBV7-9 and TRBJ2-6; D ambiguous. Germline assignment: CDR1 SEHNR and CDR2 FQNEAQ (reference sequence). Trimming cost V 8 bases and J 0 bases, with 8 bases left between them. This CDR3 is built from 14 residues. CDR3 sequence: CASGWSSGANVLTF. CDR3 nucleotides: TGTGCCAGCGGTTGGAGCTCTGGGGCCAACGTCCTGACTTTC.

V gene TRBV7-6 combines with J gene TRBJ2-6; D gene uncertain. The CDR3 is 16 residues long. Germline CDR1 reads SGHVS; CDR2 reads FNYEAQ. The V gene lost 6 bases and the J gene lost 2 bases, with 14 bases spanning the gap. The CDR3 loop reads CASSPTSLTGANVLTF. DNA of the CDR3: TGTGCCAGCAGTCCAACGTCGCTCACTGGGGCCAACGTCCTGACTTTC.

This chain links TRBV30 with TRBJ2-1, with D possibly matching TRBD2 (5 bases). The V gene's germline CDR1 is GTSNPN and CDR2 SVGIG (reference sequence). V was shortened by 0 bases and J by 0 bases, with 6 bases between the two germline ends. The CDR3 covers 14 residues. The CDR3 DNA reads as TGTGCCTGGAGTGTCCGGGGCTCCTACAATGAGCAGTTCTTC. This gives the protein CAWSVRGSYNEQFF.

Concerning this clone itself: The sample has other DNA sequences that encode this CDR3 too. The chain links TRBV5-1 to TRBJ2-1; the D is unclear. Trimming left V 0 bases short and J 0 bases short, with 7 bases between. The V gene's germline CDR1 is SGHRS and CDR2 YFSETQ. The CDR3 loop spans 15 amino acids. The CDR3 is CASSLGGSSYNEQFF. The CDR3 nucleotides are TGCGCCAGCAGCTTGGGCGGTAGCTCCTACAATGAGCAGTTCTTC.